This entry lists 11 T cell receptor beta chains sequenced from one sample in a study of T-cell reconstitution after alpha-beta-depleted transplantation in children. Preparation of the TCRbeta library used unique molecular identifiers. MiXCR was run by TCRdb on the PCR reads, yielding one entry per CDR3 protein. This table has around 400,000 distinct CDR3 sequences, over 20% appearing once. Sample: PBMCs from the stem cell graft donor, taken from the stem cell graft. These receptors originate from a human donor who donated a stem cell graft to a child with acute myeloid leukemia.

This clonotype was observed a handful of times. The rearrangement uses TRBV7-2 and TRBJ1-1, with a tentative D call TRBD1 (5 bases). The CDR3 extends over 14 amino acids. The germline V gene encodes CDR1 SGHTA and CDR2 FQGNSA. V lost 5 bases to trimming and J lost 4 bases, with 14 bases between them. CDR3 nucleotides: TGTGCCAGCAGCCCTCAGGGAAGGGGCACTGAAGCTTTCTTT. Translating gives CASSPQGRGTEAFF.

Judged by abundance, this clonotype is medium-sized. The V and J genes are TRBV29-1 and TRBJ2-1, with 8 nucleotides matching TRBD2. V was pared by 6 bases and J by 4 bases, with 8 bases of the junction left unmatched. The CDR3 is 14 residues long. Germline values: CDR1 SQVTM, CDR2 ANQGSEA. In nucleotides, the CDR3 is TGCAGCGTAGCTACTAGCGGATATTACAATGAGCAGTTCTTC. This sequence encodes CSVATSGYYNEQFF.

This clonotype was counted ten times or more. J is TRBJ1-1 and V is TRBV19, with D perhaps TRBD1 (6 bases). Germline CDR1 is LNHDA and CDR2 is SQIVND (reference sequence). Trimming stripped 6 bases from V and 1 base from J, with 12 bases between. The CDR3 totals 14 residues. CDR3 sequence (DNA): TGTGCCAGTAGCGCCAGGGGAGGGAACACTGAAGCTTTCTTT. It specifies CASSARGGNTEAFF.

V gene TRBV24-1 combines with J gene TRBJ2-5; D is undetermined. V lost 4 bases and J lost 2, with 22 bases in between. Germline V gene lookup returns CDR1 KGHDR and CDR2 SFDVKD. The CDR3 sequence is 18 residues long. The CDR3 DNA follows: TGTGCCACCAGTGACACCCGGATAGTCGGACCCCAACAAGAGACCCAGTACTTC. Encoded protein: CATSDTRIVGPQQETQYF.

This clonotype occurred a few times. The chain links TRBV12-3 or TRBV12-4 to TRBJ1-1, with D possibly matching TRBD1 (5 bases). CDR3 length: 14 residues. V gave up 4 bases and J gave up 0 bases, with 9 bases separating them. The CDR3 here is CASSSQGMNTEAFF. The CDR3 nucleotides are TGTGCCAGCAGTTCCCAGGGCATGAACACTGAAGCTTTCTTT.

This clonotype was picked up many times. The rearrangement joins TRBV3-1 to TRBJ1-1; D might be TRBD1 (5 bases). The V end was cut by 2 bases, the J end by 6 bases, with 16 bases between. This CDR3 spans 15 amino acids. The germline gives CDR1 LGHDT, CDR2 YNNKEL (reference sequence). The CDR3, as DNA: TGTGCCAGCAGCCAATTAATGGGACGAGGGGCTGAAGCTTTCTTT. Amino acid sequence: CASSQLMGRGAEAFF.

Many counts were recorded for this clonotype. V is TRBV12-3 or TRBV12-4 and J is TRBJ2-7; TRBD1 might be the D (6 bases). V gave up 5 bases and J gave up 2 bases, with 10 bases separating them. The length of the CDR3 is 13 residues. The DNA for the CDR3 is TGTGCCAGCAGTGCGTGGACAGCCTACGAGCAGTACTTC. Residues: CASSAWTAYEQYF.

In nucleotides, the CDR3 is TGTGCCAGCGGGTGGGGGAGCGATACGCAGTATTTT. Translated: CASGWGSDTQYF. The rearrangement uses TRBV27 and TRBJ2-3, with D possibly being TRBD1 or TRBD2 (5 bases each). There are 12 residues in the CDR3. In germline, CDR1 is MNHEY, CDR2 SMNVEV (reference sequence). The ends were cut back, 8 bases at V and 6 bases at J, with 12 bases in the middle.

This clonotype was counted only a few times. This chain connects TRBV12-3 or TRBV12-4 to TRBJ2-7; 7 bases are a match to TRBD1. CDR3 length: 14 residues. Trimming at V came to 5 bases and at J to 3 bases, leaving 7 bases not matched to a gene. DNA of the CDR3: TGTGCCAGCAGTCGTCCGGGACAGAGCTACGAGCAGTACTTC. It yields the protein CASSRPGQSYEQYF.

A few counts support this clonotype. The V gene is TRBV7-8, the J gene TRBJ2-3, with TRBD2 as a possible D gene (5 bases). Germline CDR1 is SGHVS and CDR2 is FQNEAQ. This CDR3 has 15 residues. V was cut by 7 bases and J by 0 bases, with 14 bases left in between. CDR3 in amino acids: CASNPEAFSTDTQYF. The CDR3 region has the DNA TGTGCCAGCAACCCGGAGGCATTTAGCACAGATACGCAGTATTTT.

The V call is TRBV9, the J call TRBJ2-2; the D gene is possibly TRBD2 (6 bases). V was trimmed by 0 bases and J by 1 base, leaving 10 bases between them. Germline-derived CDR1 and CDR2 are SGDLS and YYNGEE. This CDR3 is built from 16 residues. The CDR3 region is CASSVGASVNTGELFF. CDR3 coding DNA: TGTGCCAGCAGCGTAGGGGCTAGCGTGAACACCGGGGAGCTGTTTTTT.